This TCR beta chain was recorded in a study of CD8 T cells in ankylosing spondylitis. A remark on this clonotype: As yet, its antigen is unknown.

Study outcomes and limitations: Those disease-linked clones were CD8+; they were also relatively rare in peripheral blood. Characteristic of ankylosing spondylitis blood, it appeared, was a TCR beta motif comprising 7 to 9 highly homologous variants.

The CDR3 is made up of 14 amino acids. Germline CDR1 is LGHNA and CDR2 is YSLEER. V lost 1 base to trimming and J lost 0 bases, with 7 bases between them. Each CDR3 protein is one row after TCRdb ran MiXCR on the 5' RACE reads. The repertoire holds approximately 140,000 distinct CDR3 sequences, with roughly 8% as singletons. The chain couples TRBV4-3 to TRBJ2-7; no firm D call. Sequenced input: synovial fluid, either unsorted or a sorted T cell fraction (not recorded which). The source is a male donor with ankylosing spondylitis. This chain's CDR3 is CASSQGFRSYEQYF. CDR3 bases: TGCGCCAGCAGCCAAGGATTCCGCTCCTACGAGCAGTACTTC.